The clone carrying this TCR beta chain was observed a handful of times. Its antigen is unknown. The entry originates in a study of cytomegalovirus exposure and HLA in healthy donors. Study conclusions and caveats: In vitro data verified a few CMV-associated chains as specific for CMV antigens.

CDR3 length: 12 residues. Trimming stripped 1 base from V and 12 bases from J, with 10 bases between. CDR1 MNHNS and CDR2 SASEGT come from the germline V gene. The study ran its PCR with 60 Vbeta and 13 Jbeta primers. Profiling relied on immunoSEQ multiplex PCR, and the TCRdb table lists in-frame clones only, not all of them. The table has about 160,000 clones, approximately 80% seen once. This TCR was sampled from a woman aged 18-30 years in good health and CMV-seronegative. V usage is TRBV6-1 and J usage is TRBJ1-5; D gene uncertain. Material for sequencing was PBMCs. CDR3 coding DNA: TGTGCCAGCAGTGAAGTCCCGGGGAGCCAGCATTTT. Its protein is CASSEVPGSQHF.